This T cell receptor (beta chain) was captured in a study of shared clonotypes between healthy human individuals. Germline V gives CDR1 SQVTM, CDR2 ANQGSEA. The CDR3 covers 13 residues. The V gene end was trimmed by 6 bases and the J gene end by 5 bases; junction bases not matched to a gene: 2. In regard to this clone: The sample holds other DNA sequences that translate to the same CDR3.

Study processing details: Owing to the provision of junction-only sequences devoid of quality scores by immunoSEQ, filtering differed. The method was immunoSEQ multiplex PCR; TCRdb's version includes in-frame clones alone and lacks a portion of them. D and trimming come from the DNA, and the V and J calls and clone size come from that table. This table holds about 1,900,000 clones, about 94% found once. It was CD45RO-negative cells, positively selected for CCR7, that made up naive CD8 cells, with terminally differentiated effector memory CD45RA+ cells excluded. This sequence originates from a man aged 18 to 29 in good health. Sequenced input: naive CD8+ T cells sorted from blood. V gene TRBV29-1 combines with J gene TRBJ2-2; 11 bases agree with TRBD1. The CDR3 DNA is TGCAGCGTCGGGACAGGGGGTACCGGGGAGCTGTTTTTT. Translation gives CSVGTGGTGELFF.